The next 23 T cell receptor beta chains were all read from a single sample in a study of cytomegalovirus exposure and HLA in healthy donors. Primers for the PCR totalled 60 Vbeta and 13 Jbeta. Profiling relied on immunoSEQ multiplex PCR, and the TCRdb table lists in-frame clones only, not all of them. The listing records fewer than 250,000 clones. Sequencing used PBMCs. The source is a woman between 25 and 40 years old in good health and CMV-seropositive.

V usage is TRBV27 and J usage is TRBJ1-5; D gene unclear. Trimming took off 5 bases at V and 4 bases at J, with 6 bases between the two ends. The CDR3 has 12 residues. Germline CDR1 MNHEY, CDR2 SMNVEV (reference sequence). The CDR3 DNA sequence: TGTGCCAGCAGTCCCCCTAATCAGCCCCAGCATTTT. This sequence encodes CASSPPNQPQHF.

The chain combines TRBV6-5 with TRBJ2-7; unclear D gene. From germline, CDR1 is MNHEY and CDR2 SVGAGI. V dropped 6 bases and J dropped 5 bases, with 11 bases sitting between them. The CDR3 runs 12 residues. CDR3: CASSSWLNEQYF. Written as DNA, the CDR3 is TGTGCCAGCAGCTCCTGGCTCAACGAGCAGTACTTC.

The genes are TRBV6-6 and TRBJ2-1, with D possibly being TRBD1 (5 bases). The ends were cut back, 7 bases at V and 5 bases at J, with 18 bases in the middle. CDR1 is MNHNY and CDR2 is SVGAGI in the germline V gene (reference sequence). The CDR3 has 15 amino acids. The CDR3 nucleotides read TGTGCCAGCACGCCAGGGAACAGTCTAAACAATGAGCAGTTCTTC. It specifies CASTPGNSLNNEQFF.

J is TRBJ2-7 and V is TRBV7-2, with 10 bases identical to TRBD2. The germline CDR1 and CDR2 sequences are SGHTA and FQGNSA. The CDR3 is 13 amino acids. The ends lost 7 bases at V and 2 bases at J; junction bases unmatched: 2. CDR3 nucleotides: TGTGCCAGCACCCTAGCGGGAGCCTACGAGCAGTACTTC. This translates into CASTLAGAYEQYF.

The CDR3 nucleotides read TGTGCCAGCAAGGGATTTACTTCGCGGGGGTTAATCACTGAAGCTTTCTTT. Protein: CASKGFTSRGLITEAFF. V is TRBV2 and J is TRBJ1-1; TRBD1 might be the D (5 bases). CDR1 and CDR2 from the germline V gene are SNHLY and FYNNEI. Trimming stripped 7 bases from V and 4 bases from J, with 25 bases between. The CDR3 contains 17 residues.

The rearrangement uses TRBV5-6 and TRBJ2-1, with TRBD1 identical over 9 bases. The V and J ends lost 2 bases and 12 bases, in that order; junction bases with no gene match: 12. CDR1 and CDR2 from the germline V gene are SGHDT and YYEEEE. There are 15 residues in the CDR3. The CDR3 region is CASSLQRQGVIRQFF. Here the CDR3 DNA reads TGTGCCAGCAGCTTACAGCGACAGGGGGTGATTCGGCAGTTCTTC.

The gene calls are TRBV19 and TRBJ2-6; 11 bases match TRBD1. This CDR3 is 17 amino acids long. The junction had 4 bases not matched to a gene; V was cut back by 6 bases and J by 0 bases. The germline CDR1 and CDR2 sequences are LNHDA and SQIVND (reference sequence). In DNA form, the CDR3 reads TGTGCCAGTAGACCGGGACAGGGGGTCTCTGGGGCCAACGTCCTGACTTTC. Its translation: CASRPGQGVSGANVLTF.

The genes are TRBV27 and TRBJ2-7; 10 positions agree with TRBD2. Per germline, CDR1 MNHEY and CDR2 SMNVEV (reference sequence). With 8 bases clipped from V and 5 bases from J, the junction kept 12 bases outside the gene matches. The CDR3 covers 15 residues. CDR3: CASRIMSGRVNEQYF. DNA of the CDR3: TGTGCCAGCCGTATCATGAGCGGGAGGGTAAACGAGCAGTACTTC.

The chain recombines TRBV27 with TRBJ2-7, with a possible D match to TRBD2 (6 bases). The germline V gene has CDR1 MNHEY and CDR2 SMNVEV (reference sequence). CDR3 size: 16 residues. Between the trimmed V and J ends, which lost 4 bases and 0 bases, there was a span of 16 bases. For the CDR3, the DNA is TGTGCCAGCAGTTCCCGGTACGTCGGGGGCTCCTACGAGCAGTACTTC. Protein: CASSSRYVGGSYEQYF.

This sequence joins TRBV4-3 and TRBJ2-7; 8 nucleotides match TRBD1. Trimming cost V 4 bases and J 3 bases; bases outside gene matches: 23. Germline V lookup: CDR1 LGHNA, CDR2 YSLEER. The CDR3 sequence is 20 residues long. The CDR3 sequence: CASSLSLYRPPGQGGYEQYF. In DNA form, the CDR3 reads TGCGCCAGCAGCCTGTCCCTATATCGACCACCAGGACAGGGAGGCTACGAGCAGTACTTC.

With respect to this clone: Other DNA variants within this sample encode the same CDR3. The chain employs TRBV7-9 and TRBJ2-3; D ambiguous. The germline gives CDR1 SEHNR, CDR2 FQNEAQ (reference sequence). V dropped 3 bases and J dropped 2 bases, with 6 bases sitting between them. The length of the CDR3 is 13 residues. CDR3: CASSLSVTDTQYF. The CDR3 DNA is TGTGCCAGCAGCTTGAGCGTCACAGATACGCAGTATTTT. Drawing the rest from reference TRBV7-9 and TRBJ2-3, the complete variable domain is DTGVSQNPRHKITKRGQNVTFRCDPISEHNRLYWYRQTLGQGPEFLTYFQNEAQLEKSRLLSDRFSAERPKGSFSTLEIQRTEQGDSAMYLCASSLSVTDTQYFGPGTRLTVL.

CDR3 DNA sequence: TGTGCCATCAGTTCCGGACAGTCGAGCACAGATACGCAGTATTTT. Translation gives CAISSGQSSTDTQYF. The gene calls are TRBV10-3 and TRBJ2-3, with D perhaps matching TRBD1 (6 bases). Germline CDR1 and CDR2: ENHRY and SYGVKD. The CDR3 is 15 residues long. Between the trimmed V and J ends, which lost 5 bases and 0 bases, there was a span of 12 bases.

The CDR3 DNA reads as TGCGCCAGCAGCCTACAGACAGGGGCTGGGGAGACCCAGTACTTC. Its protein is CASSLQTGAGETQYF. J is TRBJ2-5 and V is TRBV4-1, with 8 bases that match TRBD1. Germline V lookup: CDR1 MGHRA, CDR2 YSYEKL. Losses at the gene ends were 4 bases for V and 5 bases for J; bases not matched to a gene: 9. This CDR3 is built from 15 residues.

V is TRBV7-6 and J is TRBJ1-5; 9 positions match TRBD1. The junction had 9 bases not matched to a gene; V was cut back by 2 bases and J by 4 bases. The CDR3 extends over 17 amino acids. Germline CDR1 and CDR2: SGHVS and FNYEAQ. CDR3 bases: TGTGCCAGCAGCTTATACGGGACAGGGTCCCCGAATCAGCCCCAGCATTTT. Residues: CASSLYGTGSPNQPQHF.

V usage is TRBV6-5 and J usage is TRBJ2-2; D is uncertain. Germline V gene sequence: CDR1 MNHEY, CDR2 SVGAGI. V lost 3 bases to trimming and J lost 6 bases, with 11 bases between them. This CDR3 contains 14 residues. The CDR3 protein is CASSYRSLAGELFF. The CDR3 region has the DNA TGTGCCAGCAGTTATCGAAGTTTAGCCGGGGAGCTGTTTTTT.

V gene TRBV7-8 combines with J gene TRBJ2-7, with D unclear. CDR1 and CDR2 (germline): SGHVS, FQNEAQ. V gave up 3 bases and J gave up 6 bases, with 9 bases separating them. The CDR3 has 12 residues. The CDR3, as DNA: TGTGCCAGCAGCTTTGGTATCGGCGAGCAGTACTTC. It encodes CASSFGIGEQYF.

V is TRBV2 and J is TRBJ1-4, with 9 bases aligning to TRBD1. From germline, CDR1 is SNHLY and CDR2 FYNNEI. Trimming took 6 bases from V and 7 from J; bases not matched to a gene: 6. This CDR3 is built from 14 residues. CDR3 sequence (DNA): TGTGCCAGCAGGATTAGACAGGGGGGTGAAAAACTGTTTTTT. This codes for CASRIRQGGEKLFF.

The rearrangement uses TRBV29-1 and TRBJ2-1; D is possibly TRBD1 (6 bases). V was shortened by 7 bases and J by 4 bases, with 11 bases between the two germline ends. The CDR3 runs 12 residues. Germline assignment: CDR1 SQVTM and CDR2 ANQGSEA. The CDR3 is CSAGQQYNEQFF. CDR3 bases: TGCAGCGCTGGACAGCAGTACAATGAGCAGTTCTTC.

V usage is TRBV28 and J usage is TRBJ1-2; 9 nucleotides line up with TRBD1. V was pared by 8 bases and J by 10 bases, with 11 bases of the junction left unmatched. Germline-derived CDR1 and CDR2 are MDHEN and SYDVKM. CDR3 length: 13 residues. CDR3 sequence (DNA): TGTGCCAGCGAACTGGGACAGGGTCATTCCTACACCTTC. Protein product: CASELGQGHSYTF.

V and J are TRBV10-3 and TRBJ2-7, with 16 bases that match TRBD2. J gave up 4 bases and V 8 bases, and 11 bases lay outside the gene matches. CDR3 length: 17 residues. The germline V gene has CDR1 ENHRY and CDR2 SYGVKD. CDR3 sequence: CAIGAGTSGGGSYEQYF. The CDR3 nucleotides are TGTGCCATCGGAGCCGGGACTAGCGGGGGGGGTTCGTACGAGCAGTACTTC.

The V call is TRBV27, the J call TRBJ1-1; D is perhaps TRBD1 (5 bases). The CDR3 consists of 12 residues. The ends were cut back, 4 bases at V and 10 bases at J, with 13 bases in the middle. Germline CDR1 MNHEY, CDR2 SMNVEV (reference sequence). This CDR3 reads CASSSPKGRAFF. The CDR3 DNA sequence: TGTGCCAGCAGTTCCCCGAAGGGGCGAGCTTTCTTT.

CDR3: CASSQGQGATYGYTF. For the CDR3, the DNA is TGTGCCAGCTCACAGGGACAGGGGGCAACCTATGGCTACACCTTC. The chain joins TRBV18 to TRBJ1-2; 12 bases line up with TRBD1. The CDR3 has 15 amino acids. V gave up 4 bases and J gave up 4 bases; unmatched junction bases: 4. The germline V gene encodes CDR1 KGHSH and CDR2 LQKENI.

On this clone: The same CDR3 arises from other DNA sequences in this sample as well. CDR3 protein: CASSSPGMNTEAFF. The CDR3 region has the DNA TGTGCCAGCAGTTCTCCAGGAATGAACACTGAAGCTTTCTTT. This rearrangement joins TRBV28 to TRBJ1-1; D not certain. Trimming cost V 4 bases and J 0 bases, with 9 bases left between them. CDR3 length: 14 amino acids. The germline V gene has CDR1 MDHEN and CDR2 SYDVKM. The entire variable domain, with the rest obtained from reference TRBV28 and TRBJ1-1, is as follows: DVKVTQSSRYLVKRTGEKVFLECVQDMDHENMFWYRQDPGLGLRLIYFSYDVKMKEKGDIPEGYSVSREKKERFSLILESASTNQTSMYLCASSSPGMNTEAFFGQGTRLTVV.